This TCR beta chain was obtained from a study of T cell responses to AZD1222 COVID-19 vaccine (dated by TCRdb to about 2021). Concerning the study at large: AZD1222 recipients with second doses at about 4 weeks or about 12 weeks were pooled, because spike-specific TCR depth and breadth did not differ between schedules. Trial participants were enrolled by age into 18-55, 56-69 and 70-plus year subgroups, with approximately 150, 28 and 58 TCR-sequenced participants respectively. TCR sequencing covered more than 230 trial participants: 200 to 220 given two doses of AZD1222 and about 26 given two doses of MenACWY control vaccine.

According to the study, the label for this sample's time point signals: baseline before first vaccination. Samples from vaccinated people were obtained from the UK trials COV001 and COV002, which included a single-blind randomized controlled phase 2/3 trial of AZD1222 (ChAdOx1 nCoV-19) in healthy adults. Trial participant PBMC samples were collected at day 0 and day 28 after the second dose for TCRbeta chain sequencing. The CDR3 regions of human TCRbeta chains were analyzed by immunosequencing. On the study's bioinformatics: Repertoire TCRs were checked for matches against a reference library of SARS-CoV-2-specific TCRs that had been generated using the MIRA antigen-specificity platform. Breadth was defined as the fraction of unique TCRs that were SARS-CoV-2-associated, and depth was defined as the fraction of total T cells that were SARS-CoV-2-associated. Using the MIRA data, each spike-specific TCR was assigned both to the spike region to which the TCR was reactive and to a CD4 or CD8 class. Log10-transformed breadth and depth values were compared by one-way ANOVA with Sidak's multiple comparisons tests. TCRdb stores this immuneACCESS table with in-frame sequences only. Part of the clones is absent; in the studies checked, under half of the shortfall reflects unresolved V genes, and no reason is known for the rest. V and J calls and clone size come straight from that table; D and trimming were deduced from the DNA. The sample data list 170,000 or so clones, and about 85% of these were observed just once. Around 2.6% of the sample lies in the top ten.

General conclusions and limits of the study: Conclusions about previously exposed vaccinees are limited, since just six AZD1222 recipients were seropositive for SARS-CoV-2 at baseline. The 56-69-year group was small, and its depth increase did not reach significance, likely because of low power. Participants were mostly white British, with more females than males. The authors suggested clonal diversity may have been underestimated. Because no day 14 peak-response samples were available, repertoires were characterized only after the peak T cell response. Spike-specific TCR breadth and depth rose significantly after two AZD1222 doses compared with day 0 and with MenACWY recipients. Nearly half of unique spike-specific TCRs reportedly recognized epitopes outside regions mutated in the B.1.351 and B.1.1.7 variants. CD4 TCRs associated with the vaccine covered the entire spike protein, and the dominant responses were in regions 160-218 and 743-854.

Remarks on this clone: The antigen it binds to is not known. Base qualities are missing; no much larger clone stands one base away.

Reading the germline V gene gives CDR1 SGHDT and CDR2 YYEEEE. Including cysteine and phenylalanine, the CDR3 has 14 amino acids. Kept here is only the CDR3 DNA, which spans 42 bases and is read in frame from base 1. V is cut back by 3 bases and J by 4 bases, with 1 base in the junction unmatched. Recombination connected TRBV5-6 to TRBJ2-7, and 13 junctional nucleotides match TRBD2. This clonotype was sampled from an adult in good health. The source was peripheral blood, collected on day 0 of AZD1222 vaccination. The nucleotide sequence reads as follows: TGTGCCAGCAGCTCGACTAGCGGGAGGTACGAGCAGTACTTC. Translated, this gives CASSSTSGRYEQYF.